This TCR beta chain comes out of a study of beta chain features in type 1 diabetes. Background on the study: Across every sample, some 110 million sorted cells were examined in total. Findings and limits, study-wide: Whether TCRB rearrangement is influenced by HLA type was left unresolved in this analysis.

Trimming pared 7 bases from V and 0 bases from J, leaving 20 bases between. Germline lookup yields CDR1 SGHRS and CDR2 YFSETQ. The CDR3 is made up of 18 amino acids. This clone showed up just a few times. No antigen is known for it. Expressed TCRB transcripts got sequenced, as all isolated RNA was reverse transcribed. Libraries were prepared by immunoSEQ multiplex PCR; TCRdb keeps only in-frame clonotypes and omits some of them. The sample has more than 150,000 clones; about 13% are singletons. The V call is TRBV5-1, the J call TRBJ2-6; D might be TRBD1 (5 bases). This clonotype originated in a woman between 18 and 30 years old in good health. Sequenced input: central memory CD4+ T cells from blood. The CDR3 is CASSMVGLGLSGANVLTF. The DNA for the CDR3 is TGCGCCAGCTCCATGGTCGGGTTGGGGCTCTCTGGGGCCAACGTCCTGACTTTC.